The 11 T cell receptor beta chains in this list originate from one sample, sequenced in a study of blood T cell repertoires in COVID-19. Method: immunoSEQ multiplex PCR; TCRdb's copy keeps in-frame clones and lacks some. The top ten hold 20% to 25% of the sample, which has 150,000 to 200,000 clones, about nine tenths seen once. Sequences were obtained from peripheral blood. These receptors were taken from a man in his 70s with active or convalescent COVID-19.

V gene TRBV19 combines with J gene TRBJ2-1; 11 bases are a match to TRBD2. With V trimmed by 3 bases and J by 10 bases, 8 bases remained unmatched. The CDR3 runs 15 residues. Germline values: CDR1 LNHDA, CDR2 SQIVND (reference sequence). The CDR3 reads CASSIQTSGAREQFF. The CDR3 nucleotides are TGTGCCAGTAGTATCCAGACTAGCGGGGCCAGGGAGCAGTTCTTC.

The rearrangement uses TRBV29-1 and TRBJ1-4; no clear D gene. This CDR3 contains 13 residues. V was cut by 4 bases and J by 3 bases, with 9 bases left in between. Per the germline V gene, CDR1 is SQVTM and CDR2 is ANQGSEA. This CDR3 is CSVAGNSNEKLFF. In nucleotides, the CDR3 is TGCAGCGTTGCGGGGAATTCTAATGAAAAACTGTTTTTT.

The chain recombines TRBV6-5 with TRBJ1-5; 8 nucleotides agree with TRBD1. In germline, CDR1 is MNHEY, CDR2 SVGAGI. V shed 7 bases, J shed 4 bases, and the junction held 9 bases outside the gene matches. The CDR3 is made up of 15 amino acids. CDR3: CASNRQGLGNQPQHF. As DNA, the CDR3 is TGTGCCAGCAACCGACAGGGGCTTGGGAATCAGCCCCAGCATTTT.

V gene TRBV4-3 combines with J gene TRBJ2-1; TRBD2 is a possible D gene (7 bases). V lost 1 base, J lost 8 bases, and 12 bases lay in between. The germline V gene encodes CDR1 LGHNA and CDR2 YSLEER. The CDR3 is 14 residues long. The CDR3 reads CASSQAGEGDEQFF. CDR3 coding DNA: TGCGCCAGCAGCCAAGCGGGGGAGGGGGATGAGCAGTTCTTC.

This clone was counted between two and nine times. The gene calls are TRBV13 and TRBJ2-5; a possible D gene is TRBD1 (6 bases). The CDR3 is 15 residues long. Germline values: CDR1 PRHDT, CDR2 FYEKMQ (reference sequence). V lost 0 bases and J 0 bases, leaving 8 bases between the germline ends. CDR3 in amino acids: CASSLGQGYQETQYF. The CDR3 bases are TGTGCCAGCAGCTTAGGACAGGGCTACCAAGAGACCCAGTACTTC.

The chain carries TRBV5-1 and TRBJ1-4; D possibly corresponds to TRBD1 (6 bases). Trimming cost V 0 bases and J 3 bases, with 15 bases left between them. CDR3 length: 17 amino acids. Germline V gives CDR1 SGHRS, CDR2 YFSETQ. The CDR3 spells CASSLAGVTWANEKLFF. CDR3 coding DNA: TGCGCCAGCAGCTTGGCAGGGGTAACATGGGCTAATGAAAAACTGTTTTTT.

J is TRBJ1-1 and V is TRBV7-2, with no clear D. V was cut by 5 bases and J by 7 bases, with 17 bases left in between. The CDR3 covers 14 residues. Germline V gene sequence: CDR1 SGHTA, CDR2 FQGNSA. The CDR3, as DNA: TGTGCCAGCAGCCCCTCCCGAGGTGCCAATGAAGCTTTCTTT. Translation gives CASSPSRGANEAFF.

The CDR3 DNA follows: TGTGCCAGCAGTACAAACAGGCGGGATGCGGGTGGCTACACCTTC. This encodes CASSTNRRDAGGYTF. V is TRBV6-5 and J is TRBJ1-2, with D possibly being TRBD1 (5 bases). Trimming removed 5 bases from V and 7 bases from J, with 20 bases in between. Germline V gene sequence: CDR1 MNHEY, CDR2 SVGAGI. The CDR3 runs 15 residues.

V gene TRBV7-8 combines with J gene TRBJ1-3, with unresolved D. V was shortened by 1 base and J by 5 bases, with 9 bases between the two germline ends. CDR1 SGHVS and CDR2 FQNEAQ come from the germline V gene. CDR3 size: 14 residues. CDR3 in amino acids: CASSLDSNRNTIYF. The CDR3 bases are TGTGCCAGCAGCTTAGACAGTAACAGAAACACCATATATTTT.

The CDR3 sequence is CASRQGAGYEQYF. The CDR3 DNA is TGTGCCAGCAGACAGGGGGCGGGGTACGAGCAGTACTTC. The chain carries TRBV27 and TRBJ2-7, with 9 bases that match TRBD1. V shed 6 bases, J shed 4 bases, and the junction held 4 bases outside the gene matches. The CDR3 runs to 13 residues. Germline loops: CDR1 MNHEY, CDR2 SMNVEV (reference sequence).

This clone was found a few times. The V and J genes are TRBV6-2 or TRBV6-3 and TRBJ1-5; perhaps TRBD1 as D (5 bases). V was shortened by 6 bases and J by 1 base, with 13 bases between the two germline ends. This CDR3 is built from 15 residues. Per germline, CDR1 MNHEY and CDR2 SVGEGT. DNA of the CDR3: TGTGCCAGCAGCCCTAATGGGGCCAGCAATCAGCCCCAGCATTTT. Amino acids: CASSPNGASNQPQHF.